This T cell receptor beta chain was found in a study of technical replicates of blood from a handful of donors. The V gene lost 6 bases and the J gene lost 14 bases, with 18 bases spanning the gap. This CDR3 has 12 residues. The germline V gene has CDR1 MDHEN and CDR2 SYDVKM. The table came from immunoSEQ multiplex PCR; TCRdb's copy has only in-frame clones and leaves some out. The table has approximately 75,000 clones, about 97% seen once. What was sequenced was T cells isolated from PBMCs. V gene TRBV28 combines with J gene TRBJ2-3; no definite D call. This receptor was taken from a human donor in good health. CDR3 nucleotides: TGTGCCAGCAGCGACCTTAAACCAGGTCGGTATTTT. Translated, it gives CASSDLKPGRYF.